The entry below gives a single T cell receptor (beta chain) sequence along with its context. As yet, its antigen is unknown. These data come from a study of Ad26.COV2.S vaccination and SARS-CoV-2 variants. As for the study in general: Once, or twice with 56 days between doses, Ad26.COV2.S was given intramuscularly. Whole-study results and caveats: It is possible that the TCR breadth and depth analyses underestimated the total T cell responses.

Profiled with immunoSEQ multiplex PCR; TCRdb holds only in-frame clones, not every one. The sample lists 300,000 to 450,000 clones, about 85% seen once, with less than 4% in the top ten. Sample treatment: some 20 received Ad26.COV2.S at low or high dose, single or two shots; about 5 received placebo; per-sample allocation not given. It was on day 63 after the first vaccine or placebo injection that samples were taken. The CDR3 covers 16 residues. Germline V gene sequence: CDR1 SGHNT, CDR2 YYREEE (reference sequence). Trimming removed 2 bases from V and 1 base from J; junction bases left unmatched: 5.

The receptor comes from a person aged 18-65 years who received the Ad26.COV2.S COVID-19 vaccine or a placebo. Sequencing was performed on peripheral blood, taken in a trial of Ad26.COV2.S vaccine versus placebo. The rearrangement links TRBV5-4 to TRBJ2-3; TRBD1 aligns across 9 bases. The CDR3 protein is CASSFLRTGGTDTQYF. CDR3 sequence (DNA): TGTGCCAGCAGCTTCCTTCGGACAGGGGGCACAGATACGCAGTATTTT.